This T cell receptor (beta chain) was identified during a study of technical replicates of blood from several donors. The CDR3 is 17 amino acids. Trimming at V came to 7 bases and at J to 1 base, leaving 14 bases not matched to a gene. Germline-derived CDR1 and CDR2 are SGDLS and YYNGEE. Clones were read by immunoSEQ multiplex PCR, and TCRdb kept only the in-frame ones, dropping some. The table records under 90,000 clones, 95% to 98% of them present only once. The chain employs TRBV9 and TRBJ2-3; TRBD1 matches at 8 bases. The sequenced sample was T cells isolated from PBMCs. This sequence was found in a human donor in good health. This CDR3 reads CASGPSGGFGGTDTQYF. The CDR3 nucleotides read TGTGCCAGCGGACCATCAGGGGGCTTCGGAGGCACAGATACGCAGTATTTT. Complete variable domain (other parts from reference TRBV9 and TRBJ2-3): DSGVTQTPKHLITATGQRVTLRCSPRSGDLSVYWYQQSLDQGLQFLIQYYNGEERAKGNILERFSAQQFPDLHSELNLSSLELGDSALYFCASGPSGGFGGTDTQYFGPGTRLTVL.